A single sample gave rise to the 12 T cell receptor beta chains below, sequenced in a study of a mutant IDH1 vaccine in newly diagnosed glioma (dated by TCRdb to about 2021). The label giving this sample's time point can be read as: week 35, safety follow-up. Each vaccine dose was 300 ug of a 20-mer mutant IDH1 peptide in Montanide, given subcutaneously with topical imiquimod. The antigens for these receptors are not known. The library was made by the immunoSEQ multiplex PCR assay. In its TCRdb copy, this immuneACCESS table keeps in-frame sequences only and misses some clones. Where compared with another copy, unresolved V genes explain less than half of these, and the others have no known cause. The sample contains about 54,000 clones, around 80% of them found a single time. Around 4.1% of the sample lies in the top ten. The sequenced sample was PBMCs, obtained from a glioma patient whose treatment included an IDH1 peptide vaccine. Every receptor here comes from a woman aged 18-29 years with glioma.

This chain links TRBV14 with TRBJ2-5; TRBD2 agrees at 9 bases. V lost 4 bases, J lost 7 bases, and 7 bases stayed unmatched. Germline V gene data show CDR1 as SGHDN and CDR2 as FVKESK. This CDR3 region has 14 residues. DNA of the CDR3: TGTGCCAGCAGCCCGGGACTAGCTCTAGGGACCCAGTACTTC. This encodes CASSPGLALGTQYF.

This chain connects TRBV19 to TRBJ1-1, with D perhaps TRBD1 (5 bases). Trimming took off 4 bases at V and 5 bases at J, with 11 bases between the two ends. The CDR3 consists of 13 residues. Germline loops: CDR1 LNHDA, CDR2 SQIVND (reference sequence). CDR3 bases: TGTGCCAGTAGTAATCGGGGGAGGACTGAAGCTTTCTTT. As protein: CASSNRGRTEAFF.

This clone has more than one count but fewer than ten. This sequence joins TRBV19 and TRBJ1-5, with 9 nucleotides matching TRBD1. After removal of 1 base from V and 7 bases from J, the junction contained 2 bases not matched to a gene. The CDR3 is made up of 14 amino acids. Per germline, CDR1 LNHDA and CDR2 SQIVND (reference sequence). As DNA, the CDR3 is TGTGCCAGTAGTATAGGGACAGGGGAACAGCCCCAGCATTTT. Translating gives CASSIGTGEQPQHF.

The V call is TRBV5-1, the J call TRBJ2-3; D may be TRBD1 (5 bases). V lost 4 bases to trimming and J lost 5 bases, with 14 bases between them. Germline V lookup: CDR1 SGHRS, CDR2 YFSETQ. This CDR3 has 14 residues. As DNA, the CDR3 is TGCGCCAGCAGCGTGTTGGACAACCGAGATACGCAGTATTTT. It encodes CASSVLDNRDTQYF.

The V gene is TRBV7-2, the J gene TRBJ1-1; 7 positions match TRBD1. This CDR3 region has 14 residues. Germline assignment: CDR1 SGHTA and CDR2 FQGNSA. The V and J ends lost 2 bases and 0 bases, in that order; junction bases with no gene match: 0. The CDR3 nucleotides are TGTGCCAGCAGCTTAAGGGGGCTGAACACTGAAGCTTTCTTT. As protein: CASSLRGLNTEAFF.

J is TRBJ1-2 and V is TRBV9; 7 bases line up with TRBD1. The germline gives CDR1 SGDLS, CDR2 YYNGEE. The CDR3 runs to 13 residues. V gave up 0 bases and J gave up 8 bases; unmatched junction bases: 4. The CDR3 bases are TGTGCCAGCAGCGTAGAGGACAGGTGGGGCTACACCTTC. This sequence encodes CASSVEDRWGYTF.

The chain uses TRBV4-1 and TRBJ2-6, with D perhaps TRBD1 (5 bases). Germline V CDR1 and CDR2: MGHRA, YSYEKL. V lost 6 bases and J lost 1, with 7 bases in between. CDR3 length: 14 residues. CDR3: CASRQVSGANVLTF. DNA of the CDR3: TGCGCCAGCAGACAGGTGTCTGGGGCCAACGTCCTGACTTTC.

The chain joins TRBV11-3 to TRBJ2-7, with TRBD2 matching 8 bases. The germline V gene encodes CDR1 SGHNT and CDR2 YENEEA. Trimming at V came to 1 base and at J to 2 bases, leaving 1 base not matched to a gene. The CDR3 has 14 amino acids. As DNA, the CDR3 is TGTGCCAGCAGCTTAGCGGGAGGGCCCTACGAGCAGTACTTC. It yields the protein CASSLAGGPYEQYF.

This clone was seen only a few times. The chain uses TRBV5-4 and TRBJ2-7, with a tentative D call TRBD2 (6 bases). V was clipped by 0 bases and J by 0 bases, with 16 bases between them. The CDR3 runs 17 residues. CDR1 SGHNT and CDR2 YYREEE come from the germline V gene (reference sequence). DNA of the CDR3: TGTGCCAGCAGCTTGGGTGGGCTAGCGCACTACTCCTACGAGCAGTACTTC. It specifies CASSLGGLAHYSYEQYF.

This chain links TRBV5-5 with TRBJ1-2; tentative D call: TRBD1 (6 bases). The CDR3 has 19 amino acids. With 5 bases removed from V and 7 bases from J, the gap between germline ends came to 33 bases. The V gene's germline CDR1 is SGHKS and CDR2 YYEKEE (reference sequence). Here the CDR3 reads CASRRDWGPGAPVKGGYTF. For the CDR3, the DNA is TGTGCCAGCAGACGAGACTGGGGGCCGGGGGCGCCTGTTAAGGGTGGCTACACCTTC.

The chain links TRBV19 to TRBJ1-1; weak D call: TRBD1 (6 bases). Trimming pared 6 bases from V and 4 bases from J, leaving 9 bases between. The CDR3 extends over 12 amino acids. CDR1 is LNHDA and CDR2 is SQIVND in the germline V gene (reference sequence). CDR3 nucleotides: TGTGCCAGTAGGCTAGGGGGCACTGAAGCTTTCTTT. It yields the protein CASRLGGTEAFF.

The rearrangement links TRBV10-3 to TRBJ2-5; 9 nucleotides align to TRBD2. The CDR3 covers 18 residues. J was trimmed by 5 bases and V by 6 bases; bases with no gene match: 19. The germline gives CDR1 ENHRY, CDR2 SYGVKD. The CDR3 protein is CAISMETSGLRVEETQYF. The CDR3 DNA follows: TGTGCCATCAGCATGGAGACTAGCGGTCTACGGGTGGAGGAGACCCAGTACTTC.